This TCR beta chain came from a study of CD4 and CD8 cells across lung adenocarcinoma regions. Germline loops: CDR1 MNHNS, CDR2 SASEGT. This CDR3 contains 14 residues. Trimming shortened V by 6 bases and J by 2 bases, and 12 bases separated the two germline ends. Samples came from patients with localized non-small cell lung adenocarcinoma. In TCRdb, the PCR reads were re-called with MiXCR into one record per CDR3 protein. The sample has approximately 12,000 distinct CDR3 sequences, around 48% seen once; the top ten hold approximately 25%. This chain uses TRBV6-1 with TRBJ2-3; weak D call: TRBD2 (7 bases). The sequenced material came from CD8+ T cells from the margin of a lung tumor. The clonotype comes from a female donor with lung adenocarcinoma. The CD4 and CD8 labels of this study may be unreliable. CDR3 DNA sequence: TGTGCCAGCAGCGGGGGGCGGGACACAGATACGCAGTATTTT. Protein: CASSGGRDTDTQYF.